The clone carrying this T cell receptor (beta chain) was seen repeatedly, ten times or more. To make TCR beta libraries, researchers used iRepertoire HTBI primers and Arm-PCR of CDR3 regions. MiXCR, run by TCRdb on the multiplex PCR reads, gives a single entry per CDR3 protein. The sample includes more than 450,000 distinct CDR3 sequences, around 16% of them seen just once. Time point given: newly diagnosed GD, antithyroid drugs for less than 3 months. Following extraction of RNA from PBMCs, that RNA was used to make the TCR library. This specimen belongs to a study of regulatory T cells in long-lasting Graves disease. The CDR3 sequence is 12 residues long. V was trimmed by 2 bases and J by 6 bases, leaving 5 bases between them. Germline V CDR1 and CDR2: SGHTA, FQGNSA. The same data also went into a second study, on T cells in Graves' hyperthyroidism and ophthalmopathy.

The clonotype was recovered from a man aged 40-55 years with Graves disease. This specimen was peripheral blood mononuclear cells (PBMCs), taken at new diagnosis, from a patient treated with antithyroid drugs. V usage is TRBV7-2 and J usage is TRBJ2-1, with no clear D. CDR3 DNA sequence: TGTGCCAGCAGCTTAAGGACCAATGAGCAGTTCTTC. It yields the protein CASSLRTNEQFF. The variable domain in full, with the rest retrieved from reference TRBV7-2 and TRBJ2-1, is GAGVSQSPSNKVTEKGKDVELRCDPISGHTALYWYRQSLGQGLEFLIYFQGNSAPDKSGLPSDRFSAERTGGSVSTLTIQRTQQEDSAVYLCASSLRTNEQFFGPGTRLTVL.